This paragraph reports one T cell receptor (beta chain). The antigen is unknown. The data were taken from a study of T-cell memory formation after mild COVID-19. The V gene end was trimmed by 0 bases and the J gene end by 2 bases; junction bases not matched to a gene: 3. CDR1 is LGHNA, CDR2 YSLEER, per germline. This CDR3 has 16 amino acids. TCRdb recomputed calls from the 5' RACE reads with MiXCR, one row per CDR3 protein. Of some 120,000 distinct CDR3 sequences listed, around 15% are singletons. Study-wide findings and caveats: Pre-infection memory carried some responding clones, suggesting that cross-reactive memory joined. CD4+ contracting clones were mainly CM and EM; CD8+ ones, EMRA.

The sequence was obtained from a man between 18 and 35 years old who had mild COVID-19 (a few samples of this study predate the infection). Cell type and time point are not known. V gene TRBV4-3 combines with J gene TRBJ2-1; TRBD2 matches 8 bases. Sequencing was done on a sample of PBMCs or a T cell subset sorted from them (not recorded which). The CDR3 here is CASSQDPAGAYNEQFF. As DNA, the CDR3 is TGCGCCAGCAGCCAAGATCCAGCGGGGGCCTACAATGAGCAGTTCTTC.